This T cell receptor (beta chain) was sequenced for a study of control samples from healthy donors and cancer patients. Sequencing was performed with immunoSEQ multiplex PCR; in TCRdb, only in-frame clones are kept and a portion is missing. The data show more than 95,000 clones, with 93% seen just once and roughly 2.6% held by the top ten. Germline V lookup: CDR1 MDHEN, CDR2 SYDVKM. The CDR3 extends over 14 amino acids. V was clipped by 3 bases and J by 4 bases, with 13 bases between them. This chain links TRBV28 with TRBJ2-7, with a possible D match to TRBD2 (7 bases). Sequenced sample: blood. The sequence came from a man aged 25 to 45 in good health. The CDR3 sequence: CASSLAGALYEQYF. CDR3 bases: TGTGCCAGCAGTTTGGCGGGGGCCCTATACGAGCAGTACTTC. The full variable domain, its missing parts supplied by reference TRBV28 and TRBJ2-7, is DVKVTQSSRYLVKRTGEKVFLECVQDMDHENMFWYRQDPGLGLRLIYFSYDVKMKEKGDIPEGYSVSREKKERFSLILESASTNQTSMYLCASSLAGALYEQYFGPGTRLTVT.